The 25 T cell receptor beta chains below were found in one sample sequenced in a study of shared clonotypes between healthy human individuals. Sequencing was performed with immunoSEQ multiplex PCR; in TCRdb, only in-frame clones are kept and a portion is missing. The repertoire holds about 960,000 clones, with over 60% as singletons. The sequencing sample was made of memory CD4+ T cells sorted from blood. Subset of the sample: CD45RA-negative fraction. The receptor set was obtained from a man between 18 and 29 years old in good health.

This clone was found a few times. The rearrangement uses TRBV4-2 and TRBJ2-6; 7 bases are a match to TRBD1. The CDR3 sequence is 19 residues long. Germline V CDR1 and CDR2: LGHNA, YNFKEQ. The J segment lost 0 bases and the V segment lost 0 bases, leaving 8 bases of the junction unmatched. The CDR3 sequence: CASSQDRTGVSSGANVLTF. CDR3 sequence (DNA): TGTGCCAGCAGCCAAGATCGAACAGGGGTTAGCTCTGGGGCCAACGTCCTGACTTTC.

The chain's CDR3 is CAWSRQGAGGYTF. In nucleotides, the CDR3 is TGTGCCTGGAGTCGCCAGGGGGCTGGAGGCTACACCTTC. The V gene is TRBV30, the J gene TRBJ1-2; 8 positions match TRBD1. The germline V gene has CDR1 GTSNPN and CDR2 SVGIG (reference sequence). V lost 2 bases, J lost 8 bases, and 7 bases stayed unmatched. CDR3 length: 13 residues.

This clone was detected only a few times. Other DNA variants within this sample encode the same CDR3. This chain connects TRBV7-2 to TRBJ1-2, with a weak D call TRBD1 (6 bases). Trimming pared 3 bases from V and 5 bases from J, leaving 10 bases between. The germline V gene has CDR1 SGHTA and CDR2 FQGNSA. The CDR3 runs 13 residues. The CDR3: CASSFDRQYGYTF. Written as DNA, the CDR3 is TGTGCCAGCAGCTTCGACAGGCAATATGGCTACACCTTC.

The CDR3 DNA reads TGTGCCAGCGGTTTTTACACCGGGGAGCTGTTTTTT. Amino acids: CASGFYTGELFF. V gene TRBV7-3 combines with J gene TRBJ2-2; D call uncertain. Germline-derived CDR1 and CDR2 are SGHTA and FQGTGA. The CDR3 runs 12 residues. Trimming took 8 bases from V and 3 from J, leaving 7 bases between them.

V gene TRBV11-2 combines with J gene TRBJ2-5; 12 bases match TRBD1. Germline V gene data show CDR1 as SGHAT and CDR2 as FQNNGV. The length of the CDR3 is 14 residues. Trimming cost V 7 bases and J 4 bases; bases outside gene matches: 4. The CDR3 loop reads CASTRDRGLETQYF. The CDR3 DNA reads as TGTGCCAGCACCCGGGACAGGGGGCTAGAGACCCAGTACTTC.

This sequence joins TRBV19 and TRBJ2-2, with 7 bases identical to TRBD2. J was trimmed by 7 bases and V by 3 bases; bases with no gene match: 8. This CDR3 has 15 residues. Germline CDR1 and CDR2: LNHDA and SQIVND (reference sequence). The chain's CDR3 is CASSMGGGKDGELFF. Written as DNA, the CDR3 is TGTGCCAGTAGTATGGGCGGGGGAAAAGACGGGGAGCTGTTTTTT. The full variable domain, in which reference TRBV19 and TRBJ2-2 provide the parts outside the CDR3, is DGGITQSPKYLFRKEGQNVTLSCEQNLNHDAMYWYRQDPGQGLRLIYYSQIVNDFQKGDIAEGYSVSREKKESFPLTVTSAQKNPTAFYLCASSMGGGKDGELFFGEGSRLTVL.

This chain's CDR3 is CASSPDRGVYGYTF. The CDR3, as DNA: TGTGCCAGCAGCCCCGACAGGGGAGTATATGGCTACACCTTC. V and J are TRBV6-1 and TRBJ1-2; TRBD1 agrees at 8 bases. There are 14 residues in the CDR3. CDR1 and CDR2 from the germline V gene are MNHNS and SASEGT. V was pared by 6 bases and J by 5 bases, with 8 bases of the junction left unmatched.

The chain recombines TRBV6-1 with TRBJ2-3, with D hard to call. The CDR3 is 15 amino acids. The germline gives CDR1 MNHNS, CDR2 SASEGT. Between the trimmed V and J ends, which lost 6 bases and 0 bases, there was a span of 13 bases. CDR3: CASSYSPGSTDTQYF. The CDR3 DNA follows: TGTGCCAGCAGCTATTCCCCTGGCAGCACAGATACGCAGTATTTT.

The CDR3 sequence: CASSVVPDSQYEQYF. The CDR3 DNA follows: TGTGCCAGCAGCGTAGTCCCAGACTCCCAATACGAGCAGTACTTC. This chain joins TRBV9 and TRBJ2-7; no clear D. This CDR3 is 15 amino acids long. Trimming took 0 bases from V and 4 from J, leaving 14 bases between them. The V gene's germline CDR1 is SGDLS and CDR2 YYNGEE. The full variable domain, in which reference TRBV9 and TRBJ2-7 provide the parts outside the CDR3, is DSGVTQTPKHLITATGQRVTLRCSPRSGDLSVYWYQQSLDQGLQFLIQYYNGEERAKGNILERFSAQQFPDLHSELNLSSLELGDSALYFCASSVVPDSQYEQYFGPGTRLTVT.

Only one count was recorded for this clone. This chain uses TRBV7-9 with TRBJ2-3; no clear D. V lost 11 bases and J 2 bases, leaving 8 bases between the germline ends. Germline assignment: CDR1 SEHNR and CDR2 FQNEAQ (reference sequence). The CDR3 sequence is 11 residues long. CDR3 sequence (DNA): TGTGCCTCCGGATCCACAGATACGCAGTATTTT. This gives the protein CASGSTDTQYF. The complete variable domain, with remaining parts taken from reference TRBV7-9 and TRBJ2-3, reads DTGVSQNPRHKITKRGQNVTFRCDPISEHNRLYWYRQTLGQGPEFLTYFQNEAQLEKSRLLSDRFSAERPKGSFSTLEIQRTEQGDSAMYLCASGSTDTQYFGPGTRLTVL.

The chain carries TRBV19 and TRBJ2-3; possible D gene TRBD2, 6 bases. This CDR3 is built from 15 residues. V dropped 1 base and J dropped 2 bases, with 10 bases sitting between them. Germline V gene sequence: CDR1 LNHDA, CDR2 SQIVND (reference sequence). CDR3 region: CASSIVRGNTDTQYF. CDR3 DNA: TGTGCCAGTAGTATAGTTCGGGGGAACACAGATACGCAGTATTTT.

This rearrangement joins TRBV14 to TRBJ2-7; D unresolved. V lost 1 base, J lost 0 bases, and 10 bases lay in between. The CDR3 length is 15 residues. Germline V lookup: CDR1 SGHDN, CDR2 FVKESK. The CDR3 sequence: CASSQVHASSYEQYF. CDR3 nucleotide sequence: TGTGCCAGCAGCCAAGTTCACGCTTCCTCCTACGAGCAGTACTTC.

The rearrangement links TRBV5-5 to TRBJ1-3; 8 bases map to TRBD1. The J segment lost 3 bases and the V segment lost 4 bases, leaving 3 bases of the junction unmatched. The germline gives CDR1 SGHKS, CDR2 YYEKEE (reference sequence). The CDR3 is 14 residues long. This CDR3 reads CASSRTGNGNTIYF. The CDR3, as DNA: TGTGCCAGCAGCCGGACAGGGAATGGAAACACCATATATTTT. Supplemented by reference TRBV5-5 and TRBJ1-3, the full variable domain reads DAGVTQSPTHLIKTRGQQVTLRCSPISGHKSVSWYQQVLGQGPQFIFQYYEKEERGRGNFPDRFSARQFPNYSSELNVNALLLGDSALYLCASSRTGNGNTIYFGEGSWLTVV.

As DNA, the CDR3 is TGTGCCAGCAGGGAGGGCTACAGGGCTAGCTCCTACGAGCAGTACTTC. This translates into CASREGYRASSYEQYF. The chain recombines TRBV2 with TRBJ2-7, with D perhaps TRBD1 or TRBD2 (6 bases each). The ends were cut back, 6 bases at V and 0 bases at J, with 18 bases in the middle. Germline CDR1 SNHLY, CDR2 FYNNEI. This CDR3 comprises 16 residues.

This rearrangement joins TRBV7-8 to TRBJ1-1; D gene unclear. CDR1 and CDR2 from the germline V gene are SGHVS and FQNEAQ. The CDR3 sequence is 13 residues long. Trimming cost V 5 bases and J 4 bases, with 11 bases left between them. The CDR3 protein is CASSLAWGTEAFF. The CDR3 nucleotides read TGTGCCAGCAGCCTGGCTTGGGGCACTGAAGCTTTCTTT.

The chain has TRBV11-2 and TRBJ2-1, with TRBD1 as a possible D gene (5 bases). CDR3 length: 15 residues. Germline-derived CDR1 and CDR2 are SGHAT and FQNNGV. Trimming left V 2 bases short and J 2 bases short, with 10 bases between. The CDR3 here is CASSLFQGAYNEQFF. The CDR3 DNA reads TGTGCCAGCAGCTTATTTCAGGGCGCCTACAATGAGCAGTTCTTC.

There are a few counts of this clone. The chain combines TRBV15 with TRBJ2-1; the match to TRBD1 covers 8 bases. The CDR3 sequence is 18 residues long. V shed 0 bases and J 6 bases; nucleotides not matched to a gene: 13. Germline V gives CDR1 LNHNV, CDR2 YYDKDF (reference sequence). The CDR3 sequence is CATSREILGQGGGNEQFF. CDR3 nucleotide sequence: TGTGCCACCAGCAGAGAGATCTTAGGACAGGGAGGTGGCAATGAGCAGTTCTTC. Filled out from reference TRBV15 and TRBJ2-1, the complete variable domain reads DAMVIQNPRYQVTQFGKPVTLSCSQTLNHNVMYWYQQKSSQAPKLLFHYYDKDFNNEADTPDNFQSRRPNTSFCFLDIRSPGLGDTAMYLCATSREILGQGGGNEQFFGPGTRLTVL.

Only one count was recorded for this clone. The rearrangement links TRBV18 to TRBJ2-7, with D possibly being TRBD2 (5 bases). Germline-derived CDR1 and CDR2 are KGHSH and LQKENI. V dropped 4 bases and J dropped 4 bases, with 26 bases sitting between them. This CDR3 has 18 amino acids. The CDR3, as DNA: TGTGCCAGCTCACGGAGCGTCTCTCTTGGTGGAGGAATGTACGAGCAGTACTTC. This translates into CASSRSVSLGGGMYEQYF.

This CDR3 reads CASSPGWLATYNEQFF. The CDR3 DNA is TGTGCCAGCAGCCCAGGGTGGCTAGCAACCTACAATGAGCAGTTCTTC. This sequence joins TRBV7-9 and TRBJ2-1; D might be TRBD1 or TRBD2, each matching 5 bases. V shed 5 bases and J shed 2 bases, with 16 bases lying between them. The CDR3 sequence is 16 residues long. CDR1 is SEHNR, CDR2 FQNEAQ, per germline (reference sequence).

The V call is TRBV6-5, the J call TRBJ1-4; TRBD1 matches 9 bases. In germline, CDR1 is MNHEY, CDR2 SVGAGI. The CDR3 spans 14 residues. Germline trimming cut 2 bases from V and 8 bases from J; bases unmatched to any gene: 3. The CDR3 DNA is TGTGCCAGCAGTTACGGGACAGGGAGGGAAAAACTGTTTTTT. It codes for CASSYGTGREKLFF.

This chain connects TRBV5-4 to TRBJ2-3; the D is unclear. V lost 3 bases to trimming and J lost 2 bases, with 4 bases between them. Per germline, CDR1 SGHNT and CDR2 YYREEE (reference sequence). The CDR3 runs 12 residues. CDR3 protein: CASSSLTDTQYF. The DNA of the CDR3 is TGTGCCAGCAGCTCTCTCACAGATACGCAGTATTTT.

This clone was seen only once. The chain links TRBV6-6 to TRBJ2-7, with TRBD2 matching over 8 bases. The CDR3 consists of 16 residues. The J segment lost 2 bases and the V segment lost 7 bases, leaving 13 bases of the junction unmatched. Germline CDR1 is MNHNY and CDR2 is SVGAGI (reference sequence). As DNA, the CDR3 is TGTGCCAGCACCCCTACTAGCGGAGGACCTACCTACGAGCAGTACTTC. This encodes CASTPTSGGPTYEQYF.

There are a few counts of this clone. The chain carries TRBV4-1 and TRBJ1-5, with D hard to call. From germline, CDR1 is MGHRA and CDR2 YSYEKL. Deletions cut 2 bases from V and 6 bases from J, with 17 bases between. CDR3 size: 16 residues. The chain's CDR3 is CASSQLGLIGRQPQHF. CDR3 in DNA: TGCGCCAGCAGCCAACTGGGTTTAATAGGTCGTCAGCCCCAGCATTTT.

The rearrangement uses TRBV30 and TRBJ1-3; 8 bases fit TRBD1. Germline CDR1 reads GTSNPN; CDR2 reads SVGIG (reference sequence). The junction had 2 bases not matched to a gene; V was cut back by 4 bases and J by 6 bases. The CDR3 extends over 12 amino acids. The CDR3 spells CAWTGGANTIYF. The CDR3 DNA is TGTGCCTGGACAGGGGGCGCAAACACCATATATTTT.

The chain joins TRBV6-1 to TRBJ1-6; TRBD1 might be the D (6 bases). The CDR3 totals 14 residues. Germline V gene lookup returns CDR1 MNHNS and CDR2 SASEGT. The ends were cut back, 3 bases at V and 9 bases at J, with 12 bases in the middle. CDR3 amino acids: CASSEGGGSSPLHF. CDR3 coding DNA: TGTGCCAGCAGTGAGGGGGGGGGCTCTTCACCCCTCCACTTT.